Listed below are T cell receptor beta chains from one sample, sequenced in a study of blood T cells in healthy people across ages. TCRdb re-called the 5' RACE reads through MiXCR, storing one row per CDR3 protein. The table lists approximately 810,000 distinct CDR3 sequences, less than 35% of them singletons, with roughly a sixth in the top ten. The sample comprised blood. These receptors came from a woman of 80 years or more in good health. Each CDR3 is given with its conserved first and last residue. Each record gives: clone size, V gene, CDR3 length, D gene, J gene, CDR3 DNA, CDR3 protein. D genes are given only for firm matches. Clone size is stated in some rows and not others, as once, few, many or a class when expanded.

>NA|TRBV5-5|16|TRBD1|TRBJ1-1
TGTGCCAGCAGCACACCGGGACAGATTTTCAACACTGAAGCTTTCTTT
CASSTPGQIFNTEAFF
>few|TRBV20-1|17|TRBD2|TRBJ2-1
TGCAGTGCTGCCCCCCGGTCTAGCGGGTTAAGGGTGGGTGAGCAGTTCTTC
CSAAPRSSGLRVGEQFF
>NA|TRBV12-3/TRBV12-4|14|NA|TRBJ1-5
TGTGCCAGCAGCCAAGACAGTTTCAATCAGCCCCAGCATTTT
CASSQDSFNQPQHF
>many|TRBV6-2/TRBV6-3|12|NA|TRBJ2-5
TGTGCCAGCAGTTACCGGGGGGAGACCCAGTACTTC
CASSYRGETQYF
>NA|TRBV7-2|14|NA|TRBJ2-5
TGTGCCAGCAGCGACGCTCCGGCCAAAGAGGCCCAGTACTTC
CASSDAPAKEAQYF
>many|TRBV12-3/TRBV12-4|16|NA|TRBJ1-1
TGTGCCAGCAGTTTTGGGTTGACAGGATCGAACACTGAAGCTTTCTTT
CASSFGLTGSNTEAFF
>many|TRBV29-1|14|TRBD1|TRBJ2-7
TGCAGCTTCCGACAGGGTGGCCCTCCTTACGAGCAGTACTTC
CSFRQGGPPYEQYF
>many|TRBV6-2/TRBV6-3|15|TRBD2|TRBJ2-5
TGTGCCAGCAGTGCCCGTAGCGGGGGGCTGGAGACCCAGTACTTC
CASSARSGGLETQYF
>NA|TRBV25-1|16|NA|TRBJ1-6
TGTGCCAGCAGTGAACCTGGGACATCAGAGAGTTCACCCCTCCACTTT
CASSEPGTSESSPLHF
>many|TRBV4-2|18|NA|TRBJ2-5
TGTGCCAGCACCATCGCTTATGGGGCGCTAGGTTGGGGAGAGACCCAGTACTTC
CASTIAYGALGWGETQYF
>many|TRBV6-2/TRBV6-3|18|NA|TRBJ2-1
TGTGCCAGCACCGGACGCGGTCGCTGGGGGAGGCATGGCAATGAGCAGTTCTTC
CASTGRGRWGRHGNEQFF
>many|TRBV9|15|NA|TRBJ1-1
TGTGCCAGCAGCGTAGTCCACAGGGCAGGAACTGAAGCTTTCTTT
CASSVVHRAGTEAFF
>NA|TRBV20-1|14|NA|TRBJ2-2
TGCAGTGCTAGAAAAATCCCCAACACCGGGGAGCTGTTTTTT
CSARKIPNTGELFF
>few|TRBV5-5|14|NA|TRBJ2-5
TGTACCAGCAGCTTGGTTGCGGGGAGAGAGACCCAGTACTTC
CTSSLVAGRETQYF
>many|TRBV7-6|15|TRBD2|TRBJ2-7
TGTGCCAGCAGCTTAGGACTAGCGGGGGCCAACGAGCAGTACTTC
CASSLGLAGANEQYF
>few|TRBV5-1|13|TRBD1|TRBJ2-3
TGCGCCAGCAGCCCAACAGGGGTCGATACGCAGTATTTT
CASSPTGVDTQYF
>NA|TRBV7-2|17|NA|TRBJ2-1
TGTGCCAGCAGCTTAGCGCTGGGGGGCCCTCCCCACAATGAGCAGTTCTTC
CASSLALGGPPHNEQFF
>many|TRBV6-1|17|NA|TRBJ2-7
TGTGCCAGCAGTGAAGTTCATGGGGGGTTGAGCTCCTACGAGCAGTACTTC
CASSEVHGGLSSYEQYF
>NA|TRBV30|11|NA|TRBJ2-1
TGTGCCTGGAGTGTCGTGGGGGTGCAGTTCTTC
CAWSVVGVQFF
>many|TRBV5-1|14|NA|TRBJ2-4
TGCGCCAGCAGCTTGGATCAGGAAAAAAACATTCAGTACTTC
CASSLDQEKNIQYF
>few|TRBV12-3/TRBV12-4|15|TRBD1|TRBJ2-2
TGTGCCAGCAGCCATGGACAGGGTAGGACCGGGGAGCTGTTTTTT
CASSHGQGRTGELFF
>NA|TRBV7-2|17|TRBD2|TRBJ2-1
TGTGCCAGCAGCTTAGGGGTAGCGGGGGGCCTCTACAATGAGCAGTTCTTC
CASSLGVAGGLYNEQFF
>few|TRBV2|15|TRBD2|TRBJ2-1
TGTGCCAGCAGTGCAGCGGGGGCGTCCTGCAATGAGCAGTTCTTC
CASSAAGASCNEQFF
>few|TRBV20-1|15|NA|TRBJ1-1
TGCAGTGCTAGGGCGGACGGACTCATGAACACTGAAGCTTTCTTT
CSARADGLMNTEAFF
>few|TRBV7-6|15|NA|TRBJ1-5
TGTGCCAGCAGCCCATCCACAGGGTTGAGTCAGCCCCAGCATTTT
CASSPSTGLSQPQHF
>few|TRBV6-2/TRBV6-3|16|NA|TRBJ2-2
TGTGCCAGCAGCTACCCTCGCGCACAGAACACCGGGGAGCTGTTTTTT
CASSYPRAQNTGELFF
>many|TRBV4-3|15|TRBD1|TRBJ2-7
TGCGCCAGCAGCCAAGATTATAACAGGGGGTACGAGCAGTACTTC
CASSQDYNRGYEQYF
>many|TRBV10-3|11|NA|TRBJ2-7
TGTGCCATCAGACGAGGCTACGAGCAGTACTTC
CAIRRGYEQYF